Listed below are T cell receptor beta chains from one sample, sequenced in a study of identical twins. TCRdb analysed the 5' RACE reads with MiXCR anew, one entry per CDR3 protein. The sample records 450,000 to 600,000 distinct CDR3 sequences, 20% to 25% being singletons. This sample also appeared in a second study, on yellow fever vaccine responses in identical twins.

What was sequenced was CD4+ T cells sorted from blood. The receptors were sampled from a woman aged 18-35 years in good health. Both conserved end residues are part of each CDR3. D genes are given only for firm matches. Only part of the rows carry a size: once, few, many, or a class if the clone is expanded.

CASRSGGAQDTQYF	TGTGCCAGCAGAAGCGGGGGGGCCCAAGATACGCAGTATTTT	few	TRBV27	TRBJ2-3	TRBD2
CASSLDSLRVTQYF	TGTGCCAGCAGTTTAGATAGCCTCAGGGTCACCCAGTACTTC	NA	TRBV12-3/TRBV12-4	TRBJ2-5	NA
CSVVGQGAKNIQYF	TGCAGCGTTGTGGGACAGGGGGCCAAAAACATTCAGTACTTC	NA	TRBV29-1	TRBJ2-4	TRBD1
CASTRGGAATGELFF	TGCGCCAGCACCCGGGGCGGGGCAGCCACCGGGGAGCTGTTTTTT	few	TRBV5-1	TRBJ2-2	NA
CALAGPYEQYF	TGTGCTCTGGCGGGACCCTACGAGCAGTACTTC	NA	TRBV3-1	TRBJ2-7	NA
CASSRTGEDGYTF	TGTGCCAGCAGCCGGACAGGGGAAGACGGCTACACCTTC	NA	TRBV7-3	TRBJ1-2	TRBD1
CSARGGRGLAESYEQYF	TGCAGTGCTAGAGGGGGTCGCGGTTTAGCGGAAAGCTACGAGCAGTACTTC	NA	TRBV20-1	TRBJ2-7	NA
CASSDRTGGNSPLHF	TGTGCCAGCAGCGACCGGACAGGGGGTAATTCACCCCTCCACTTT	NA	TRBV9	TRBJ1-6	TRBD1
CASSLIGEDYGYTF	TGTGCCAGCAGCTTAATTGGGGAAGACTATGGCTACACCTTC	NA	TRBV5-6	TRBJ1-2	NA
CASSHRGTGELFF	TGTGCCAGCAGCCACCGGGGGACCGGGGAGCTGTTTTTT	NA	TRBV3-1	TRBJ2-2	NA
CATLTPGGVSYEQYF	TGTGCCACCCTTACCCCTGGTGGGGTGTCTTACGAGCAGTACTTC	NA	TRBV28	TRBJ2-7	NA
CASSFYSWETQYF	TGTGCCAGCAGTTTTTACTCATGGGAGACCCAGTACTTC	few	TRBV12-3/TRBV12-4	TRBJ2-5	NA
CASSLRVTSPNEQFF	TGTGCCAGCAGTTTAAGGGTGACTAGTCCCAATGAGCAGTTCTTC	NA	TRBV27	TRBJ2-1	NA
CASSLADRLNTEAFF	TGCGCCAGCAGCTTGGCGGATCGGCTGAACACTGAAGCTTTCTTT	many	TRBV5-1	TRBJ1-1	NA
CASGPGADTQYF	TGTGCTAGTGGTCCGGGCGCAGATACGCAGTATTTT	few	TRBV12-5	TRBJ2-3	NA
CSALSPAKNIQYF	TGCAGTGCCCTTTCACCAGCCAAAAACATTCAGTACTTC	NA	TRBV20-1	TRBJ2-4	NA
CASSPIAGVITDTQYF	TGCGCCAGCAGCCCCATAGCGGGAGTGATCACAGATACGCAGTATTTT	NA	TRBV5-1	TRBJ2-3	TRBD2